The 15 T cell receptor beta chains below come from one sample, sequenced in a study of T cell clonality in common variable immunodeficiency. Whole-study findings and limits: Fewer deletions and N-nucleotide insertions were reportedly seen in common variable immunodeficiency TCR beta sequences.

These receptors have no known antigen. Repertoires were generated with immunoSEQ multiplex PCR, while TCRdb's copy carries only in-frame clones and drops some. The sample offers 15,000 to 20,000 clones and no singletons, the top ten holding 2.5% to 3%. What was sequenced was peripheral blood mononuclear cells. The receptors come from a human donor with common variable immunodeficiency.

This clone has a count of ten or more. The CDR3 end lies 3 residues beyond the end of the read and is filled in from the germline J gene. The V gene is TRBV20-1, the J gene TRBJ1-6; maybe TRBD1 (6 bases). Germline V gene data show CDR1 as DFQATT and CDR2 as SNEGSKA (reference sequence). Trimming cost V 6 bases and J 6 bases, with 21 bases left between them. This CDR3 has 16 amino acids. CDR3: CSAPPGGGMGNSPLHF. The CDR3 bases that were read are TGCAGTGCACCCCCCGGGGGGGGCATGGGTAATTCACCC.

This clone was counted at least ten times. The read finishes 3 residues shy of the CDR3 end, and the germline J gene is used to complete it. This chain uses TRBV5-1 with TRBJ2-5, with a tentative D call TRBD2 (7 bases). Germline V gene sequence: CDR1 SGHRS, CDR2 YFSETQ. This CDR3 contains 16 residues. V gave up 4 bases and J gave up 5 bases, with 21 bases separating them. The CDR3 DNA, read in part, is TGCGCCAGCAGCGTCCTAGGGGGGGAAGTAAGGGAGACC. Protein: CASSVLGGEVRET. The full CDR3 protein is CASSVLGGEVRETQYF.

This clone was recorded many times. From the germline J gene comes the end of the CDR3, since the read stops 3 residues before it. The rearrangement uses TRBV20-1 and TRBJ2-3, with D tentatively TRBD2 (6 bases). Germline CDR1 DFQATT, CDR2 SNEGSKA (reference sequence). V dropped 3 bases and J dropped 5 bases, with 15 bases sitting between them. This CDR3 has 14 amino acids. The covered CDR3 bases are TGCAGTGCTAGCCAAGGGGAGGTTCGAGATACG. It codes for CSASQGEVRDT. The complete CDR3 protein is CSASQGEVRDTQYF.

This clone has just a few counts. The CDR3 end lies 3 residues beyond the end of the read and is filled in from the germline J gene. This sequence joins TRBV27 and TRBJ2-7; 13 bases are shared with TRBD2. J gave up 4 bases and V 6 bases, and 12 bases lay outside the gene matches. Germline CDR1 MNHEY, CDR2 SMNVEV (reference sequence). This CDR3 comprises 17 residues. The CDR3 here is CASRVRTSGSGGYEQYF. The part of the CDR3 DNA that was read is TGTGCCAGCAGGGTAAGGACTAGCGGGAGTGGCGGGTACGAG.

The table lists this clone with many counts. The read is 3 residues too short to cover the CDR3 end, so that end is filled in from the germline J gene. The rearrangement uses TRBV4-2 and TRBJ2-3, with 14 bases lining up with TRBD2. Germline V gene lookup returns CDR1 LGHNA and CDR2 YNFKEQ. With V trimmed by 4 bases and J by 2 bases, 5 bases remained unmatched. This CDR3 is 17 amino acids long. Incomplete CDR3 DNA: TGTGCCAGCAGCCTAGGGACTAGCGGGAGTTACACAGATACG. Translated, it gives CASSLGTSGSYTDT. The entire CDR3 protein is CASSLGTSGSYTDTQYF.

This clone has a count of ten or more. The part of the CDR3 DNA that was read is TGCAGTGCTCCGTCGACAGGGGATAACTATGGC. Protein product: CSAPSTGDNYG. The full CDR3 sequence reads CSAPSTGDNYGYTF. The rearrangement uses TRBV20-1 and TRBJ1-2; 8 bases agree with TRBD1. Read data end 3 residues before the CDR3 end; the end is taken from the germline J gene. The CDR3 has 14 amino acids. The junction had 6 bases not matched to a gene; V was cut back by 5 bases and J by 1 base. CDR1 is DFQATT, CDR2 SNEGSKA, per germline (reference sequence).

The table lists this clone with many counts. The read is 3 residues too short to cover the CDR3 end, so that end is filled in from the germline J gene. V gene TRBV19 combines with J gene TRBJ2-5, with 8 bases lining up with TRBD1. The CDR3 sequence is 14 residues long. CDR1 and CDR2 from the germline V gene are LNHDA and SQIVND (reference sequence). V shed 5 bases and J 1 base; nucleotides not matched to a gene: 3. The sequenced part of the CDR3 DNA is TGTGCCAGTAGTTCCCAGGGGGCCCAAGAGACC. The encoded protein is CASSSQGAQET. The CDR3 as a whole reads CASSSQGAQETQYF.

This clone turned up a few times. Read data end 3 residues before the CDR3 end; the end is taken from the germline J gene. The chain is built from TRBV19 and TRBJ2-2, with TRBD2 identical over 12 bases. This CDR3 has 18 residues. CDR1 is LNHDA and CDR2 is SQIVND in the germline V gene (reference sequence). The ends lost 7 bases at V and 4 bases at J; junction bases unmatched: 13. The CDR3 region is CASTSGLAGGRGTGELFF. The sequenced CDR3 bases are TGTGCCAGTACCTCCGGGCTAGCGGGAGGGCGGGGCACCGGGGAG.

In its sample, this clone is medium-sized (0.01 to 0.1%). The read gets to within 3 residues of the CDR3 end, and the germline J gene fills in the rest. The chain joins TRBV12-3 or TRBV12-4 to TRBJ1-6; 8 bases are shared with TRBD1. This CDR3 contains 19 residues. V lost 0 bases, J lost 0 bases, and 7 bases stayed unmatched. CDR3 bases read: TGTGCCAGCAGTTTAGCTCGGCAGGGGGCCAGCTCCTATAATTCACCC. Translated, it gives CASSLARQGASSYNSP. The complete CDR3 protein is CASSLARQGASSYNSPLHF.

This clone has ten or more counts. The read is 3 residues too short to cover the CDR3 end, so that end is filled in from the germline J gene. J is TRBJ2-7 and V is TRBV5-1, with D possibly matching TRBD1 (5 bases). Germline loops: CDR1 SGHRS, CDR2 YFSETQ. V lost 3 bases and J 4 bases, leaving 11 bases between the germline ends. This CDR3 contains 13 residues. CDR3 protein: CASSYSSGYEQYF. The part of the CDR3 DNA that was read is TGCGCCAGCAGCTACTCCTCAGGGTACGAG.

This clone was seen at least ten times. Read sequence stops 3 residues before the CDR3 end, and the germline J gene provides the missing end. This chain connects TRBV5-4 to TRBJ2-1; 10 bases agree with TRBD1. Germline V CDR1 and CDR2: SGHNT, YYREEE (reference sequence). The CDR3 covers 15 residues. The V and J ends lost 4 bases and 8 bases, in that order; junction bases with no gene match: 9. The CDR3 bases that were read are TGTGCCAGCAGCCAACGGACAGGGGGGGAGTATGAG. This codes for CASSQRTGGEYE. The entire CDR3 protein reads CASSQRTGGEYEQFF.

This clone occurred many times. The CDR3 end lies 3 residues beyond the end of the read and is filled in from the germline J gene. The chain joins TRBV12-3 or TRBV12-4 to TRBJ2-4, with TRBD1 as a possible D gene (5 bases). The CDR3 has 11 amino acids. The ends were cut back, 4 bases at V and 9 bases at J, with 7 bases in the middle. The CDR3 DNA, read in part, is TGTGCCAGCAGTTCACAGGTCATT. As protein: CASSSQVI. The complete CDR3 sequence is CASSSQVIQYF.

At least ten counts were recorded for this clone. CDR3 bases read: TGTGCCAGCAGCCGAAGGGGTTTAGGGGACACCGGGGAG. Translating gives CASSRRGLGDTGE. The whole CDR3 region reads CASSRRGLGDTGELFF. The V call is TRBV6-2 or TRBV6-3, the J call TRBJ2-2; the D gene is possibly TRBD1 (5 bases). The CDR3 end falls 3 residues outside the read, so it is completed with the germline J gene. The germline V gene encodes CDR1 MNHEY and CDR2 SVGEGT. This CDR3 has 16 residues. The V and J ends lost 6 bases and 3 bases respectively, with 17 bases between them.

Concerning this clone: Read data end 3 residues before the CDR3 end; the end is taken from the germline J gene. The chain carries TRBV7-9 and TRBJ1-3; TRBD1 aligns across 8 bases. This CDR3 has 14 amino acids. The ends lost 0 bases at V and 7 bases at J; junction bases unmatched: 2. CDR1 and CDR2 from the germline V gene are SEHNR and FQNEAQ (reference sequence). The CDR3 spells CASSLATGANTIYF. The sequenced part of the CDR3 DNA is TGTGCCAGCAGCTTAGCGACAGGGGCCAACACC.

This clone was observed many times. The DNA ends 3 residues before the CDR3 does, and the rest of the CDR3 is filled in from the germline J gene. The chain couples TRBV18 to TRBJ2-7; 10 bases fit TRBD1. From germline, CDR1 is KGHSH and CDR2 LQKENI. The CDR3 covers 19 residues. J gave up 0 bases and V 2 bases, and 13 bases lay outside the gene matches. CDR3 in amino acids: CASSPNAGTGDLGSYEQYF. CDR3 bases read: TGTGCCAGCTCACCAAATGCCGGGACAGGGGACTTAGGCTCCTACGAG.